This T cell receptor (beta chain) was obtained from a study of long-term antiretroviral therapy in people with HIV (dated by TCRdb to between 2021 and 2024). In terms of the full investigation: The earliest samples were collected approximately a decade before the 2015 WHO recommendation for immediate ART, a period when ART was typically delayed until CD4 counts fell. Whether ART initiation and durable HIV suppression were associated with changes in peripheral blood TRB repertoire composition and diversity was tested in a retrospective serial study. A total of 192 cryopreserved PBMC samples were contributed to the cohort by 30 adults with confirmed HIV infection, with samples collected serially over a mean of approximately six years (range 1-12). Of the approximately 30 participants with HIV, about a dozen were female. No cross-contamination during QIAcube processing was seen in test extractions of a monoclonal T-cell line run alongside roughly 35 polyclonal samples.

From the germline V gene, CDR1 is MNHNS and CDR2 is SASEGT. The CDR3 spans 12 residues, from the cysteine through the phenylalanine. Here the CDR3 DNA is all that survives: 36 bases in frame from base 1. Trimming costs V 1 base and J 11 bases, and their ends lie 9 bases apart. To be included, a participant needed at least one PBMC sample from before ART initiation plus at least two post-ART samples. All participants with HIV were treated in the United States of America. Before DNA extraction, cryopreserved samples of roughly 0.85-10 million PBMC were thawed and washed. At the time of the earliest PBMC sample, participants with HIV were aged between about 23 and 54 years. Each participant contributed PBMC samples from 1-4 timepoints before ART initiation and 2-8 timepoints after ART initiation, with a median of 7 samples. For every participant, serial HIV viral load, CD4+ T-cell count, ART history and demographic data were obtained. Genomic DNA was extracted from unsorted PBMC with a Qiagen kit on a QIAcube, processed in batches of 12 samples.

The paper as a whole reports these results and caveats: Narrower CDR3 length ranges were observed in HIV repertoires than in controls, and an antigen-experienced repertoire with only a slight naive shift after ART was suggested by the network structure. Limited PBMC availability meant only the TCR beta chain was sequenced, without alpha chain pairing. No data were available on ART adherence, viral resistance or therapy changes, limiting inferences about post-ART repertoire changes. At every time point, the repertoire was dominated by expanded TRB clones first identified before ART initiation, although this dominance fluctuated and, in many PLHIV, declined after ART. The samples span the years 2004 to 2017, and the ART regimens used at that time may not be as effective as current regimens. Because cell numbers in pre-ART samples were limited, unsorted PBMC were profiled instead of sorted CD4+ and CD8+ T cells. ART initiation was associated with a significant increase in TRB diversity, but diversity stayed significantly below transplant donor controls even after long-term ART.

Sequencing of the TRB variable region was done with the immunoSEQ hsTCRB v3.0 assay at survey level resolution. The targeted TRB sequencing depth was 40,000-50,000 T-cell genomes per sample. TRB libraries were pooled and sequenced on an Illumina MiSeq using a v3 150-cycle kit. The study's own analysis went as follows. Repertoire analysis ran in R within a reproducible Nextflow workflow covering QC, data transformation and analysis. LymphoSeq2, an R package for AIRR-Seq data exploration, was used to implement custom analyses. After excluding a handful of samples that yielded fewer than 5000 total TRB sequences, 190 or so HIV repertoires remained for analysis. Of the roughly 180 retained HIV repertoires, 59 were collected before and 120 to 130 after ART initiation. Each repertoire was downsampled to 5000 TRB nucleotide sequences, and summary statistics were averaged across 100 downsampling iterations. TRB sequences were retained for analysis only if CDR3 regions of at least seven amino acids were present. Diversity was assessed using a clonality score derived from Shannon entropy and using the Gini coefficient. Repertoire networks linked the top 5000 CDR3 amino acid sequences whenever two sequences differed by an edit distance of one. Antigen specificity groups and MHC restriction were predicted for TRB CDR3 amino acid sequences with GLIPH2. To flag known CMV, EBV, HIV or tissue antigen associations, CDR3 amino acid sequences were matched against VDJdb and McPAS-TCR. Pre-ART, post-ART and control groups were compared with Wilcoxon signed-rank tests and Holm-Bonferroni correction. The source is immuneACCESS, and TCRdb retained only in-frame sequences with V and J called. Part of the clones is not carried over; for the studies checked, unresolved V genes explain less than half of this, and the remainder is unexplained. That table furnishes V, J and clone size, whereas the DNA furnished D and trimming. The sample records roughly 25,000 clones, approximately 83% of which are singletons. About 6% of the sample is held by the ten biggest clonotypes.

To note about this clone: Its specific antigen is unknown. Nothing much larger sits one base from this clone, and base qualities are not available.

The chain joins TRBV6-1 to TRBJ2-1; TRBD1 is perhaps the D gene, given 5 matching bases. Material: unsorted PBMCs, obtained 0.7 years before starting antiretroviral therapy. The receptor's source is a man aged 25-45 years with HIV. This receptor carries the CDR3 CASSEEWGKQFF. The bases read TGTGCCAGCAGTGAAGAATGGGGCAAGCAGTTCTTC.